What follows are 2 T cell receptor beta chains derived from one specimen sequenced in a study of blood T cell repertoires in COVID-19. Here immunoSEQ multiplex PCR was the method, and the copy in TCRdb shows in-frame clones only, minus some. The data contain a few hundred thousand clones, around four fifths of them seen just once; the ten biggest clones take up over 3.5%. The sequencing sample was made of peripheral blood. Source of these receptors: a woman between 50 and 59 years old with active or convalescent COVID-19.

CDR3 bases: TGTGCCAGCAGTCCTAGCGGGAGTTACAATGAGCAGTTCTTC. Translated: CASSPSGSYNEQFF. The V gene is TRBV28, the J gene TRBJ2-1; 10 bases are a match to TRBD2. Trimming took 5 bases from V and 4 from J; bases not matched to a gene: 2. CDR1 and CDR2 from the germline V gene are MDHEN and SYDVKM. The CDR3 is 14 amino acids.

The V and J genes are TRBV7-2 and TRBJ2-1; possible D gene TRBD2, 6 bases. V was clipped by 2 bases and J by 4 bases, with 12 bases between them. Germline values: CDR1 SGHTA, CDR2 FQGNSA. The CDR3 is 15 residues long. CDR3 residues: CASSLSAGSYNEQFF. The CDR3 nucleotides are TGTGCCAGCAGCTTATCTGCGGGATCATACAATGAGCAGTTCTTC. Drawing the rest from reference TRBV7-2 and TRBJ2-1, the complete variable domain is GAGVSQSPSNKVTEKGKDVELRCDPISGHTALYWYRQSLGQGLEFLIYFQGNSAPDKSGLPSDRFSAERTGGSVSTLTIQRTQQEDSAVYLCASSLSAGSYNEQFFGPGTRLTVL.